The sequence of this T cell receptor beta chain was determined in a study of T cell responses to AZD1222 COVID-19 vaccine. Findings and limits, study-wide: Dominant at 160-218 and 743-854, vaccine-associated CD4 TCRs also spanned spike.

TCRdb keeps only in-frame clones here, not all; method: immunoSEQ multiplex PCR. This table holds some 120,000 clones, under 95% found once. Remarks on this clone: As yet, its antigen is unknown. The junction does not match germline at one end; this may be a read error.

Germline V gene sequence: CDR1 LGHNA, CDR2 YSLEER. This CDR3 has 13 residues. The origin of this receptor is an adult in good health. The input for sequencing was peripheral blood, taken on day 0 of AZD1222 vaccination. V usage is TRBV4-3 and J usage is TRBJ2-5, with D perhaps matching TRBD2 (6 bases). The CDR3, as DNA: TGCGCCAGCAGCCAAGATTTTGGAGGGTCACACGACTTC. It encodes CASSQDFGGSHDF.